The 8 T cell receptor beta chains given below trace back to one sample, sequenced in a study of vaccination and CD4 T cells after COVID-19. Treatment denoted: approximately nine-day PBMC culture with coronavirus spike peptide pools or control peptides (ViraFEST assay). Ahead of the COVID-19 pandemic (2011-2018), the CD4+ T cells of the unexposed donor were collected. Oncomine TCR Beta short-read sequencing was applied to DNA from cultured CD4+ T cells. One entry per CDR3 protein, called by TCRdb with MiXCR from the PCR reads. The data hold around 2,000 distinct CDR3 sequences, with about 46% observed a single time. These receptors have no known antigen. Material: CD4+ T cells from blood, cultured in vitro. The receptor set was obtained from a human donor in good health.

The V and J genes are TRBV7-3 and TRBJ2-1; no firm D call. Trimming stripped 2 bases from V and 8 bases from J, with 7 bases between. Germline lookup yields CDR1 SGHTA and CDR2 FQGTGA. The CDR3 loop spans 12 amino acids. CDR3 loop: CASSLRRDEQFF. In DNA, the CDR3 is TGTGCCAGCAGCTTACGAAGGGATGAGCAGTTCTTC. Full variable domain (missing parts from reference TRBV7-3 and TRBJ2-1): GAGVSQTPSNKVTEKGKYVELRCDPISGHTALYWYRQSLGQGPEFLIYFQGTGAADDSGLPNDRFFAVRPEGSVSTLKIQRTERGDSAVYLCASSLRRDEQFFGPGTRLTVL.

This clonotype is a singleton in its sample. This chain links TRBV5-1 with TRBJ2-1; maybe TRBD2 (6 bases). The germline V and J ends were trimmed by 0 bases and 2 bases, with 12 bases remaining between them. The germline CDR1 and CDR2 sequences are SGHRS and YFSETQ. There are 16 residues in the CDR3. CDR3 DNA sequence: TGCGCCAGCAGCTTGGGGGGTAGCGGAGCCTACAATGAGCAGTTCTTC. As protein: CASSLGGSGAYNEQFF.

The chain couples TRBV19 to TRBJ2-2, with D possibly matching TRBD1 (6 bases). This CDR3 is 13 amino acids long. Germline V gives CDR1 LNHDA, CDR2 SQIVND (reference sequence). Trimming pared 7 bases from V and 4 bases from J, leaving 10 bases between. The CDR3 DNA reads TGTGCCAGTACCCACAGGGCCACCGGGGAGCTGTTTTTT. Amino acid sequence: CASTHRATGELFF.

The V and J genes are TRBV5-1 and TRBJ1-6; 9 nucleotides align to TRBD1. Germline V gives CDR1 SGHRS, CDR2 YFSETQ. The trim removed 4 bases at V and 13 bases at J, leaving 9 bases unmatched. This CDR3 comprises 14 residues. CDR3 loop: CASSPGTGQVPLHF. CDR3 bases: TGCGCCAGCAGCCCCGGGACAGGGCAAGTCCCCCTCCACTTT.

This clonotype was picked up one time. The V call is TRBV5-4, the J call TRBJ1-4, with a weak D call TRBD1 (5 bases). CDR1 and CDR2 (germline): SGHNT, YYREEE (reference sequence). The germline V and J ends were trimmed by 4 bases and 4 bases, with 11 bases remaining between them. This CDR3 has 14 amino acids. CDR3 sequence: CASSPEGINEKLFF. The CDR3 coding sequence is TGTGCCAGCAGCCCAGAGGGGATTAATGAAAAACTGTTTTTT.

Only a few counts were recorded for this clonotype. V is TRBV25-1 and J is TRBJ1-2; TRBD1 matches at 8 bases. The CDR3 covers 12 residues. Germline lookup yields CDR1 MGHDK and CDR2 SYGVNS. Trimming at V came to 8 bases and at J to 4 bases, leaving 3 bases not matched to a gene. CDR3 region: CASGGQGYGYTF. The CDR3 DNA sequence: TGTGCCAGCGGAGGACAGGGCTATGGCTACACCTTC.

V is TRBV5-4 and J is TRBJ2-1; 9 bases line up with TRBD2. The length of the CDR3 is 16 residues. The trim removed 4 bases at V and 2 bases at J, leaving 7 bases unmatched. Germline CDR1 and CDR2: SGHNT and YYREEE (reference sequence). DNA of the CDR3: TGTGCCAGCAGCCAGCCTAGCGGGAATACCTACAATGAGCAGTTCTTC. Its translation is CASSQPSGNTYNEQFF.

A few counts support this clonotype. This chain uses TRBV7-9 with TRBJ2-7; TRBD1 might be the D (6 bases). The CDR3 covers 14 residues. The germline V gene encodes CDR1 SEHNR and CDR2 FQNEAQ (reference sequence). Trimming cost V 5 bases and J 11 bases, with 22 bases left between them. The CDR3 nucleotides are TGTGCCAGCAGCCCACACGACCGGGACACCGGGGAGTACTTC. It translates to CASSPHDRDTGEYF.